This T cell receptor beta chain was obtained from a study of blood T cell repertoires in COVID-19 (dated by TCRdb to 2020 to 2021). In terms of the full investigation: Samples covering the acute and convalescent phases of COVID-19 were provided by collaborators in the United States, Italy and Spain. Nearly every sample came with metadata listing a de-identified subject ID, COVID-19 status, age in years and sex. Where available, HLA class I and class II types were obtained from metadata supplied by the sample provider rather than from assay-based typing. Subjects who had been exposed to COVID-19, were actively infected with it, or had recovered from it provided the deeply sampled blood TCRbeta repertoires that made up the dataset. The prospective study material was composed of cDNA or gDNA derived from T cells, B-cell-depleted T cells, or PBMCs. A freely available public database, intended as a resource for researchers studying the immune response to SARS-CoV-2, is where the repertoires were released. Samples came from the ongoing ImmuneRACE study (first 160 participants) plus 1,254 subjects from 6 global collaborators.

What the work shows at the level of the full study, not this receptor alone: Clinical and demographic metadata were provided uncurated, with the amount varying by source and participant.

Points on this clone: This clone's antigen is unknown. Base qualities are missing; no much larger clone stands one base away.

TCRbeta CDR3 regions were amplified from genomic DNA using the immunoSEQ Assay, a bias-controlled multiplex PCR. Per the original workflow: Within the assay, amplification of reference gene primers was used to estimate how many nucleated cells each sample contained. To quantify the absolute abundance of each unique TCRbeta CDR3 rearrangement, sequence reads were collapsed and filtered. For each sample, productive Simpson clonality was calculated as the square root of Simpson's diversity index over productive rearrangements. TCRdb provides this immuneACCESS table in a form limited to in-frame rearrangements. Some clones are lacking; in checked studies, under half of them reflect an unresolved V gene, and why the rest are absent is not known. V and J calls plus clone size are reproduced from that table; the DNA served to infer D and trimming. The sample table holds under 300,000 clones, of which about 70% were seen once. In total, the top ten clones hold around 3.4% of the sample.

CDR1 and CDR2 are read off the germline V gene as MNHNS and SASEGT. Clipping removes 1 base from V and 6 bases from J, with 3 as the unmatched junction base count. The CDR3 goes from the cysteine to the phenylalanine over 15 residues. The read is trimmed to its CDR3 DNA, 45 bases read in frame from base 1. The collaborating institutions used their own protocols to collect whole blood in K2EDTA tubes. Collaborator samples were shipped for TCRbeta analysis as frozen whole blood, isolated PBMCs, or DNA extracted from either sample type. Input material: peripheral blood. This receptor chain uses TRBV6-1 and TRBJ2-7; the junction holds 13 bases that match TRBD2. This sequence was found in a woman of 80 years or more with acute or convalescent COVID-19. The DNA is as follows: TGTGCCAGCAGTGAAGGGACTAGCGGGAGCCGCGAGCAGTACTTC. Its translation reads: CASSEGTSGSREQYF.